This T cell receptor (beta chain) appears in the sequencing data of a study of beta chain features in type 1 diabetes. Overall study findings and caveats: Fewer insertions but more deletions were seen at VDJ junctions in type 1 diabetes patients. Sequencing the cDNA could make cells with high TCR expression show up more than they should. Within patients, naive, central memory and Treg TCRB repertoires seemed more similar than within healthy donors.

With respect to this clone: Its antigen is as yet unknown.

CDR3 size: 15 residues. The V gene lost 5 bases and the J gene lost 1 base, with 13 bases spanning the gap. CDR1 and CDR2 (germline): SGHDT, YYEEEE. All of the isolated RNA was reverse transcribed, so expressed TCRB transcripts were sequenced. Profiling relied on immunoSEQ multiplex PCR, and the TCRdb table lists in-frame clones only, not all of them. Among 680,000 or so clones, roughly 16% were seen once, and the ten largest hold approximately 0.099%. One heparinised blood draw averaging about 116 mL was given by each donor. V gene TRBV5-6 combines with J gene TRBJ1-5; tentatively, D is TRBD1 (5 bases). The source material was naive CD4+ T cells from blood. This receptor was identified in a man between 18 and 35 years old in good health. CDR3 nucleotide sequence: TGTGCCAGCAGGAAGGGGTTTTCCAGCAATCAGCCCCAGCATTTT. Residues: CASRKGFSSNQPQHF.